This T cell receptor (beta chain) was identified during a study of radiation and T cells in renal cell carcinoma. Study findings and constraints: Dominant CDR3 motifs were more common in irradiated tumors than controls. Top tumor clonotypes rose in blood 2 weeks post-radiation, then contracted.

Profiling relied on immunoSEQ multiplex PCR, and the TCRdb table lists in-frame clones only, not all of them. The sample has around 19,000 clones, under 55% seen once. On this clone: Its antigen is not identified.

Treatment here: 15 Gy SBRT to primary tumor, nephrectomy 4 weeks later. The TCR sequence derives from a man aged 45-65 years with renal cell carcinoma. The specimen was tumor tissue, collected from a patient whose treatment included radiotherapy and nephrectomy.

CDR3 amino acids: CSVRPGDEQYF. As DNA, the CDR3 is TGCAGCGTTCGCCCGGGCGACGAGCAGTACTTC. The chain is built from TRBV29-1 and TRBJ2-7; D call uncertain. CDR3 length: 11 amino acids. V shed 5 bases and J shed 5 bases, with 10 bases lying between them. Per the germline V gene, CDR1 is SQVTM and CDR2 is ANQGSEA.